One and the same sample provided the 29 T cell receptor beta chains below, sequenced in a study of response to subunit inactivated influenza vaccine. A single record per CDR3 protein comes from TCRdb applying MiXCR to the RT-PCR reads. The sample contains approximately 230,000 distinct CDR3 sequences, more than 9% of which appear only once. Sequences were derived from non-naive T cells sorted from PBMCs, sampled 14 to 15 days before vaccination. The receptors come from a man between 50 and 59 years old who received an inactivated influenza vaccine.

The genes are TRBV15 and TRBJ1-4; possible D gene TRBD1, 5 bases. CDR1 and CDR2 (germline): LNHNV, YYDKDF (reference sequence). The ends were cut back, 3 bases at V and 0 bases at J, with 8 bases in the middle. CDR3 length equals 15 residues. The CDR3 bases are TGTGCCACCAGCAGCCGGGGCTCAACTAATGAAAAACTGTTTTTT. Encoded protein: CATSSRGSTNEKLFF.

Only one count was recorded for this clonotype. The CDR3 DNA reads as TGCAGTGCTAGAAGGGACCAGACAGATACGCAGTATTTT. As protein: CSARRDQTDTQYF. The V and J genes are TRBV20-1 and TRBJ2-3, with D perhaps given as TRBD1 or TRBD2 (5 bases each). The CDR3 extends over 13 amino acids. Trimming took off 2 bases at V and 3 bases at J, with 9 bases between the two ends. CDR1 DFQATT and CDR2 SNEGSKA come from the germline V gene (reference sequence).

At least ten counts were recorded for this clonotype. The chain recombines TRBV29-1 with TRBJ2-2; tentative D call: TRBD2 (7 bases). The CDR3 extends over 14 amino acids. The germline V gene encodes CDR1 SQVTM and CDR2 ANQGSEA. Trimming stripped 3 bases from V and 2 bases from J, with 10 bases between. CDR3 nucleotide sequence: TGCAGCGTTGACGGGGGGCTCAACACCGGGGAGCTGTTTTTT. Translating it yields CSVDGGLNTGELFF.

The chain is built from TRBV7-8 and TRBJ2-1; tentative D call: TRBD1 (5 bases). This CDR3 region has 14 residues. The germline V and J ends were trimmed by 3 bases and 8 bases, with 14 bases remaining between them. CDR1 and CDR2 from the germline V gene are SGHVS and FQNEAQ. The CDR3 bases are TGTGCCAGCAGCTTGGGGCGTGTCGTCTATGAGCAGTTCTTC. Translation: CASSLGRVVYEQFF.

V is TRBV27 and J is TRBJ2-7; D not certain. The germline gives CDR1 MNHEY, CDR2 SMNVEV (reference sequence). The CDR3 is made up of 14 amino acids. Trimming left V 2 bases short and J 0 bases short, with 8 bases between. The CDR3 region is CASSLKGNSYEQYF. CDR3 sequence (DNA): TGTGCCAGCAGTTTAAAGGGCAACTCCTACGAGCAGTACTTC.

This chain connects TRBV6-1 to TRBJ1-2, with 9 bases aligning to TRBD1. Looked up from germline, CDR1 is MNHNS and CDR2 is SASEGT. This CDR3 region has 16 residues. Losses at the gene ends were 6 bases for V and 3 bases for J; bases not matched to a gene: 11. The CDR3, as DNA: TGTGCCAGCAGCCGGGACAGGGCCGTCGGGGACTATGGCTACACCTTC. This encodes CASSRDRAVGDYGYTF.

This chain uses TRBV29-1 with TRBJ2-5; D ambiguous. Trimming took 4 bases from V and 2 from J, leaving 11 bases between them. Germline V gene lookup returns CDR1 SQVTM and CDR2 ANQGSEA. The length of the CDR3 is 13 residues. The CDR3 region has the DNA TGCAGCGTTGGAAAGCAGTTACAAGAGACCCAGTACTTC. This encodes CSVGKQLQETQYF.

This clonotype was detected ten times or more. The rearrangement links TRBV7-9 to TRBJ2-3; possibly TRBD2 for D (6 bases). The V and J ends lost 3 bases and 4 bases respectively, with 14 bases between them. Germline assignment: CDR1 SEHNR and CDR2 FQNEAQ (reference sequence). The CDR3 runs to 15 residues. CDR3 sequence reads: CASSLEGTAADTQYF. The CDR3 bases are TGTGCCAGCAGCTTGGAGGGGACTGCCGCAGATACGCAGTATTTT.

There are many counts of this clonotype. The chain combines TRBV24-1 with TRBJ2-1, with 13 bases identical to TRBD2. Germline loops: CDR1 KGHDR, CDR2 SFDVKD. Losses at the gene ends were 3 bases for V and 9 bases for J; bases not matched to a gene: 7. The CDR3 has 16 residues. The CDR3 loop is CATSDPGLAGVSEQFF. CDR3 nucleotides: TGTGCCACCAGTGATCCCGGACTAGCGGGAGTCAGTGAGCAGTTCTTC.

CDR3 sequence: CATSRVLAGAQETQYF. The CDR3 DNA follows: TGTGCCACCAGCAGAGTTCTAGCGGGGGCGCAAGAGACCCAGTACTTC. This chain uses TRBV15 with TRBJ2-5; 10 bases agree with TRBD2. Trimming at V came to 1 base and at J to 2 bases, leaving 4 bases not matched to a gene. Germline V lookup: CDR1 LNHNV, CDR2 YYDKDF (reference sequence). The CDR3 spans 16 residues.

This clonotype was counted only a few times. The rearrangement joins TRBV9 to TRBJ2-3; D perhaps matches TRBD1 (6 bases). The CDR3 sequence is 16 residues long. Germline values: CDR1 SGDLS, CDR2 YYNGEE. The V gene lost 3 bases and the J gene lost 6 bases, with 20 bases spanning the gap. The CDR3 sequence is CASSATPRAGEDTQYF. The DNA for the CDR3 is TGTGCCAGCAGCGCTACTCCGAGGGCAGGGGAGGATACGCAGTATTTT.

This clonotype was detected ten times or more. The chain combines TRBV28 with TRBJ2-6, with TRBD1 matching 7 bases. J was trimmed by 0 bases and V by 5 bases; bases with no gene match: 4. Germline lookup yields CDR1 MDHEN and CDR2 SYDVKM. The CDR3 has 16 amino acids. As DNA, the CDR3 is TGTGCCAGCAGTGGGACAGCCCTCTCTGGGGCCAACGTCCTGACTTTC. Translated: CASSGTALSGANVLTF.

The chain joins TRBV5-1 to TRBJ2-1; 11 bases match TRBD2. Losses at the gene ends were 2 bases for V and 6 bases for J; bases not matched to a gene: 4. Germline V gene sequence: CDR1 SGHRS, CDR2 YFSETQ. The CDR3 spans 15 residues. CDR3 sequence: CASSLTSGGRNEQFF. As DNA, the CDR3 is TGCGCCAGCAGCTTAACTAGCGGGGGACGCAATGAGCAGTTCTTC.

The sample holds a few counts of this clonotype. V is TRBV3-1 and J is TRBJ2-1; D possibly corresponds to TRBD2 (6 bases). CDR1 and CDR2 from the germline V gene are LGHDT and YNNKEL (reference sequence). CDR3 length equals 18 residues. V was shortened by 3 bases and J by 0 bases, with 18 bases between the two germline ends. The CDR3 coding sequence is TGTGCCAGCAGCCAGGACTCCACTAGCTTAAGCTCCTACAATGAGCAGTTCTTC. Protein: CASSQDSTSLSSYNEQFF.

This clonotype was seen a handful of times. The J gene is TRBJ2-7, the V gene TRBV5-6; 11 positions match TRBD2. V trimming: 10 bases; J trimming: 2 bases; junction bases outside the gene matches: 8. Germline assignment: CDR1 SGHDT and CDR2 YYEEEE. This CDR3 spans 14 amino acids. CDR3 nucleotides: TGTGCCTCACATGAGACTAGCGGGACCTACGAGCAGTACTTC. Translating gives CASHETSGTYEQYF.

The chain uses TRBV11-2 and TRBJ2-2; D perhaps matches TRBD1 (6 bases). The CDR3 is made up of 15 amino acids. In germline, CDR1 is SGHAT, CDR2 FQNNGV. V lost 4 bases and J lost 5, with 14 bases in between. This CDR3 reads CASSSRDKATGELFF. The CDR3 coding sequence is TGTGCCAGCAGCTCACGGGACAAGGCGACCGGGGAGCTGTTTTTT.

This clonotype came up many times. The rearrangement joins TRBV5-1 to TRBJ2-7; TRBD1 matches 9 bases. The ends lost 3 bases at V and 6 bases at J; junction bases unmatched: 4. The CDR3 runs to 13 residues. In germline, CDR1 is SGHRS, CDR2 YFSETQ. Written as DNA, the CDR3 is TGCGCCAGCAGCTCCGGACAGGGGTTCGAGCAGTACTTC. Encoded protein: CASSSGQGFEQYF.

This chain uses TRBV20-1 with TRBJ2-7; 8 nucleotides line up with TRBD1. The V and J ends lost 6 bases and 0 bases, in that order; junction bases with no gene match: 13. Per germline, CDR1 DFQATT and CDR2 SNEGSKA (reference sequence). The CDR3 has 16 amino acids. The chain's CDR3 is CSARSTARGLSYEQYF. CDR3 nucleotide sequence: TGCAGTGCGCGGTCAACCGCCAGGGGGCTCTCCTACGAGCAGTACTTC.

Here the CDR3 reads CASSSARGAPKRRGTEAFF. CDR3 sequence (DNA): TGTGCCAGCAGCTCAGCGAGGGGGGCACCTAAAAGGCGGGGCACTGAAGCTTTCTTT. The chain is built from TRBV11-1 and TRBJ1-1, with D possibly being TRBD1 (6 bases). The CDR3 has 19 residues. V lost 4 bases and J 4 bases, leaving 28 bases between the germline ends. Germline V gene lookup returns CDR1 SGHAT and CDR2 FQDESV (reference sequence).

This clonotype was seen a handful of times. The rearrangement uses TRBV10-3 and TRBJ2-5, with D unclear. This CDR3 is built from 11 residues. V was pared by 8 bases and J by 4 bases, with 8 bases between. Germline V gene sequence: CDR1 ENHRY, CDR2 SYGVKD. The CDR3 DNA is TGTGCCATCGCCACGGCAGAGACCCAGTACTTC. The encoded protein is CAIATAETQYF.

This clonotype was seen many times. In nucleotides, the CDR3 is TGCAGTGCTAGGGAAGGACAGGGGGTCTATGGGGCCAACGTCCTGACTTTC. This encodes CSAREGQGVYGANVLTF. This chain joins TRBV20-1 and TRBJ2-6; 10 bases agree with TRBD1. CDR3 length: 17 amino acids. CDR1 and CDR2 from the germline V gene are DFQATT and SNEGSKA (reference sequence). Trimming took 3 bases from V and 3 from J; bases not matched to a gene: 8.

This clonotype was counted ten times or more. This chain uses TRBV11-2 with TRBJ1-6, with D tentatively TRBD1 (6 bases). Trimming took 4 bases from V and 4 from J, leaving 17 bases between them. The CDR3 consists of 17 residues. Germline assignment: CDR1 SGHAT and CDR2 FQNNGV. The CDR3 DNA is TGTGCCAGCAGCTCCGTGGGGGGGCGAGCTTATAATTCACCCCTCCACTTT. Protein product: CASSSVGGRAYNSPLHF.

In this sample, this clonotype turned up a few times. The rearrangement joins TRBV12-3 or TRBV12-4 to TRBJ2-5; tentatively, D is TRBD1 or TRBD2 (6 bases each). Trimming shortened V by 5 bases and J by 3 bases, and 16 bases separated the two germline ends. This CDR3 is built from 15 residues. CDR3 sequence: CASSPWGAGKETQYF. CDR3 nucleotide sequence: TGTGCCAGCAGTCCTTGGGGGGCCGGGAAAGAGACCCAGTACTTC.

The chain employs TRBV6-1 and TRBJ2-7, with 8 bases identical to TRBD1. CDR3 length: 15 amino acids. Germline V gene sequence: CDR1 MNHNS, CDR2 SASEGT. The ends lost 4 bases at V and 2 bases at J; junction bases unmatched: 7. The CDR3 sequence is CASSGRDRKTYEQYF. DNA for the CDR3: TGTGCCAGCAGTGGCCGGGACAGGAAAACCTACGAGCAGTACTTC.

The chain joins TRBV28 to TRBJ2-1; TRBD1 is a possible D gene (6 bases). Looked up from germline, CDR1 is MDHEN and CDR2 is SYDVKM. V was trimmed by 3 bases and J by 0 bases, leaving 18 bases between them. This CDR3 has 18 amino acids. CDR3 in DNA: TGTGCCAGCAGTTTCCTACGCGCAGGGGTTAGCTCCTACAATGAGCAGTTCTTC. This gives the protein CASSFLRAGVSSYNEQFF.

This clonotype was detected a few times. This chain joins TRBV5-6 and TRBJ2-7; TRBD2 might be the D (5 bases). With 4 bases removed from V and 1 base from J, the gap between germline ends came to 9 bases. CDR1 and CDR2 (germline): SGHDT, YYEEEE. The CDR3 consists of 13 residues. CDR3 sequence (DNA): TGTGCCAGCAGCCTGAGGGCGTCCTACGAGCAGTACTTC. It encodes CASSLRASYEQYF. The entire variable domain, with the rest obtained from reference TRBV5-6 and TRBJ2-7, is as follows: DAGVTQSPTHLIKTRGQQVTLRCSPKSGHDTVSWYQQALGQGPQFIFQYYEEEERQRGNFPDRFSGHQFPNYSSELNVNALLLGDSALYLCASSLRASYEQYFGPGTRLTVT.

The table lists this clonotype with many counts. The CDR3 loop reads CSAQGQGISYGYTF. The CDR3, as DNA: TGCAGTGCTCAGGGACAGGGGATCTCCTATGGCTACACCTTC. The J gene is TRBJ1-2, the V gene TRBV20-1; 10 nucleotides align to TRBD1. This CDR3 has 14 amino acids. From germline, CDR1 is DFQATT and CDR2 SNEGSKA (reference sequence). Germline trimming cut 5 bases from V and 4 bases from J; bases unmatched to any gene: 7.

The V gene is TRBV7-2, the J gene TRBJ2-7; no reliable D call. The CDR3 runs 13 residues. In germline, CDR1 is SGHTA, CDR2 FQGNSA. The V and J ends lost 3 bases and 2 bases respectively, with 8 bases between them. CDR3 region: CASSLVVPYEQYF. The CDR3 coding sequence is TGTGCCAGCAGCTTGGTGGTCCCCTACGAGCAGTACTTC.

This clonotype was counted ten times or more. The chain joins TRBV7-2 to TRBJ2-7; D is perhaps TRBD1 or TRBD2 (5 bases each). Trimming pared 5 bases from V and 2 bases from J, leaving 13 bases between. The length of the CDR3 is 14 residues. CDR1 and CDR2 (germline): SGHTA, FQGNSA. The CDR3 sequence: CASSPDSGTYEQYF. In DNA, the CDR3 is TGTGCCAGCAGCCCCGACAGCGGCACCTACGAGCAGTACTTC.